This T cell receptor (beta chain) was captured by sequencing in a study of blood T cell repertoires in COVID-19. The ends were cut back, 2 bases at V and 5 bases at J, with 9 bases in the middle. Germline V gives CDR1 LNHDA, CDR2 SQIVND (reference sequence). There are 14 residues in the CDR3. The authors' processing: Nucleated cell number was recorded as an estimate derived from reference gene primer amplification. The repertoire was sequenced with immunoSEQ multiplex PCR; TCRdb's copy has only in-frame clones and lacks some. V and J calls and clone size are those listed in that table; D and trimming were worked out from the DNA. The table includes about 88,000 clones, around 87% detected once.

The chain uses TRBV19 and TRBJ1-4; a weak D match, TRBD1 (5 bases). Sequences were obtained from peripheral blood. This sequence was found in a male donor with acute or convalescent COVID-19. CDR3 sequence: CASSITGTNEKLFF. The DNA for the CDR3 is TGTGCCAGTAGTATAACAGGTACAAATGAAAAACTGTTTTTT.